These T cell receptor beta chains were read from a single sample in a study. TCRdb re-called the 5' RACE reads through MiXCR, storing one row per CDR3 protein. This sample carries 62,000 or so distinct CDR3 sequences, 26% of them seen once, and the ten largest clones take 2.2%. Sequencing input: tumor-infiltrating Tregs sorted from the breast tumor. The origin of the receptors is a female donor with breast cancer. CDR3s include the opening cysteine and the closing phenylalanine or tryptophan. Fields, in order: V gene, clone size, CDR3 length, J gene, D gene, CDR3 protein, CDR3 DNA. A D gene is named only where the DNA matches it firmly. Clone size appears in some rows only: once, few, many, or a class for an expanded clone.

v_call: TRBV7-3; clone_size: many; cdr3_length: 16; j_call: TRBJ2-3; d_call: TRBD2; cdr3_aa: CASSRTSGSSTDTQYF; cdr3_nt: TGTGCCAGCAGTCGGACTAGCGGGAGTAGCACAGATACGCAGTATTTT
v_call: TRBV20-1; clone_size: many; cdr3_length: 13; j_call: TRBJ2-5; d_call: .; cdr3_aa: CSATLGDPVTQYF; cdr3_nt: TGCAGTGCTACACTCGGGGACCCAGTAACCCAGTACTTC
v_call: TRBV3-1; clone_size: .; cdr3_length: 15; j_call: TRBJ2-5; d_call: .; cdr3_aa: CASSQRTGTQETQYF; cdr3_nt: TGTGCCAGCAGCCAACGAACAGGGACCCAAGAGACCCAGTACTTC
v_call: TRBV7-2; clone_size: few; cdr3_length: 16; j_call: TRBJ1-1; d_call: TRBD1; cdr3_aa: CASSPPHRGENTEAFF; cdr3_nt: TGTGCCAGCAGTCCGCCCCACAGGGGAGAGAACACTGAAGCTTTCTTT
v_call: TRBV4-1; clone_size: .; cdr3_length: 18; j_call: TRBJ2-1; d_call: .; cdr3_aa: CASSQDNWARAQYNEQFF; cdr3_nt: TGCGCCAGCAGCCAAGATAACTGGGCCAGGGCCCAATACAATGAGCAGTTCTTC
v_call: TRBV6-2/TRBV6-3; clone_size: .; cdr3_length: 15; j_call: TRBJ2-1; d_call: .; cdr3_aa: CASTSPVPSYNEQFF; cdr3_nt: TGTGCCAGCACTAGCCCGGTCCCTTCTTACAATGAGCAGTTCTTC
v_call: TRBV5-6; clone_size: many; cdr3_length: 15; j_call: TRBJ1-5; d_call: .; cdr3_aa: CASSSDRHSNQPQHF; cdr3_nt: TGTGCCAGCAGCTCGGACAGACATAGCAATCAGCCCCAGCATTTT
v_call: TRBV4-2; clone_size: many; cdr3_length: 14; j_call: TRBJ1-1; d_call: .; cdr3_aa: CASSRGEGGTEAFF; cdr3_nt: TGTGCCAGCAGCCGAGGGGAAGGAGGCACTGAAGCTTTCTTT
v_call: TRBV6-5; clone_size: few; cdr3_length: 14; j_call: TRBJ1-6; d_call: .; cdr3_aa: CASSSEGRDSPLHF; cdr3_nt: TGTGCCAGCAGTTCAGAGGGGAGAGATTCACCCCTCCACTTT
v_call: TRBV4-1; clone_size: .; cdr3_length: 16; j_call: TRBJ1-2; d_call: TRBD1; cdr3_aa: CASSQERGQGLYGYTF; cdr3_nt: TGCGCCAGCAGCCAAGAAAGGGGACAGGGACTATATGGCTACACCTTC
v_call: TRBV9; clone_size: .; cdr3_length: 17; j_call: TRBJ1-3; d_call: .; cdr3_aa: CASSPRGGFDSGNTIYF; cdr3_nt: TGTGCCAGCAGCCCCCGGGGGGGGTTCGATTCTGGAAACACCATATATTTT
v_call: TRBV4-1; clone_size: .; cdr3_length: 18; j_call: TRBJ2-3; d_call: TRBD2; cdr3_aa: CASGRRSSSGSPTDTQYF; cdr3_nt: TGCGCCAGCGGAAGACGATCCTCTAGCGGGAGTCCCACAGATACGCAGTATTTT
v_call: TRBV7-2; clone_size: many; cdr3_length: 14; j_call: TRBJ1-1; d_call: .; cdr3_aa: CASSLGAGLTEAFF; cdr3_nt: TGTGCCAGCAGCTTAGGGGCAGGGCTGACTGAAGCTTTCTTT
v_call: TRBV3-1; clone_size: few; cdr3_length: 14; j_call: TRBJ2-1; d_call: .; cdr3_aa: CASSHRRKDNEQFF; cdr3_nt: TGTGCCAGCAGCCATCGGAGGAAAGACAATGAGCAGTTCTTC
v_call: TRBV6-5; clone_size: many; cdr3_length: 17; j_call: TRBJ1-6; d_call: TRBD1; cdr3_aa: CASSYSGQGAQASPLHF; cdr3_nt: TGTGCCAGCAGTTACTCGGGACAGGGGGCGCAGGCTTCACCCCTCCACTTT
v_call: TRBV7-8; clone_size: few; cdr3_length: 15; j_call: TRBJ2-1; d_call: .; cdr3_aa: CASSLEPGPTSEQFF; cdr3_nt: TGTGCCAGCAGCTTAGAACCGGGACCCACCTCTGAGCAGTTCTTC
v_call: TRBV9; clone_size: .; cdr3_length: 13; j_call: TRBJ2-4; d_call: .; cdr3_aa: CASSPDSQNIQYF; cdr3_nt: TGTGCCAGCAGCCCAGACTCCCAAAACATTCAGTACTTC
v_call: TRBV5-8; clone_size: .; cdr3_length: 14; j_call: TRBJ1-1; d_call: .; cdr3_aa: CTSSLETAGVGAFF; cdr3_nt: TGTACCAGCAGCTTGGAGACAGCTGGAGTTGGAGCTTTCTTT
v_call: TRBV6-1; clone_size: .; cdr3_length: 16; j_call: TRBJ2-1; d_call: TRBD1; cdr3_aa: CASPQPGTGEDNEQFF; cdr3_nt: TGTGCCAGCCCCCAGCCGGGGACAGGGGAGGACAATGAGCAGTTCTTC
v_call: TRBV7-2; clone_size: .; cdr3_length: 16; j_call: TRBJ2-7; d_call: TRBD2; cdr3_aa: CASSKGLAGAAYEQYF; cdr3_nt: TGTGCCAGCAGCAAGGGACTAGCGGGGGCCGCCTACGAGCAGTACTTC
v_call: TRBV7-3; clone_size: .; cdr3_length: 15; j_call: TRBJ2-7; d_call: TRBD1; cdr3_aa: CASSGDRDRSYEQYF; cdr3_nt: TGTGCCAGCAGCGGAGACAGGGATCGGTCCTACGAGCAGTACTTC
v_call: TRBV7-2; clone_size: .; cdr3_length: 17; j_call: TRBJ2-3; d_call: TRBD1; cdr3_aa: CASSAGQGIRGTDTQYF; cdr3_nt: TGTGCCAGCAGCGCCGGACAGGGAATAAGAGGGACAGATACGCAGTATTTT
v_call: TRBV5-1; clone_size: .; cdr3_length: 15; j_call: TRBJ2-2; d_call: TRBD1; cdr3_aa: CASSTGQGATGELFF; cdr3_nt: TGCGCCAGCAGCACAGGACAGGGGGCTACCGGGGAGCTGTTTTTT
v_call: TRBV5-1; clone_size: .; cdr3_length: 15; j_call: TRBJ2-4; d_call: TRBD2; cdr3_aa: CASRTLAGGGNIQYF; cdr3_nt: TGCGCCAGCAGGACTCTAGCGGGGGGTGGAAACATTCAGTACTTC
v_call: TRBV7-2; clone_size: .; cdr3_length: 14; j_call: TRBJ2-3; d_call: .; cdr3_aa: CASSYSGGTDTQYF; cdr3_nt: TGTGCCAGCAGCTATTCCGGGGGCACAGATACGCAGTATTTT
v_call: TRBV19; clone_size: .; cdr3_length: 16; j_call: TRBJ1-5; d_call: TRBD1; cdr3_aa: CASSGTGTGTSQPQHF; cdr3_nt: TGTGCCAGTAGTGGAACCGGGACAGGGACTAGTCAGCCCCAGCATTTT
v_call: TRBV3-1; clone_size: few; cdr3_length: 16; j_call: TRBJ2-3; d_call: TRBD2; cdr3_aa: CASSQEIAGGTDTQYF; cdr3_nt: TGTGCCAGCAGCCAAGAGATAGCGGGAGGCACAGATACGCAGTATTTT
v_call: TRBV12-3/TRBV12-4; clone_size: .; cdr3_length: 15; j_call: TRBJ2-5; d_call: .; cdr3_aa: CASSFAPGDQETQYF; cdr3_nt: TGTGCCAGCAGTTTCGCGCCCGGGGATCAAGAGACCCAGTACTTC
v_call: TRBV7-3; clone_size: few; cdr3_length: 13; j_call: TRBJ2-3; d_call: .; cdr3_aa: CASSLRDRDTQYF; cdr3_nt: TGTGCCAGCAGCCTCCGGGACCGAGATACGCAGTATTTT
v_call: TRBV5-1; clone_size: .; cdr3_length: 15; j_call: TRBJ2-2; d_call: .; cdr3_aa: CASSQNRVSTGELFF; cdr3_nt: TGCGCCAGCAGCCAAAACAGGGTGTCGACCGGGGAGCTGTTTTTT
v_call: TRBV2; clone_size: .; cdr3_length: 13; j_call: TRBJ2-5; d_call: .; cdr3_aa: CASSEIRAETQYF; cdr3_nt: TGTGCCAGCAGTGAAATAAGGGCAGAGACCCAGTACTTC
v_call: TRBV20-1; clone_size: few; cdr3_length: 16; j_call: TRBJ2-7; d_call: TRBD1; cdr3_aa: CSAQLIGTGGLGEQYF; cdr3_nt: TGCAGTGCTCAATTGATCGGGACAGGGGGTCTAGGCGAGCAGTACTTC
v_call: TRBV7-9; clone_size: few; cdr3_length: 17; j_call: TRBJ2-1; d_call: TRBD1; cdr3_aa: CASSFTLGTVDYNEQFF; cdr3_nt: TGTGCCAGCAGCTTCACACTAGGGACAGTGGACTACAATGAGCAGTTCTTC
v_call: TRBV5-1; clone_size: .; cdr3_length: 14; j_call: TRBJ1-2; d_call: TRBD1; cdr3_aa: CASRPVAGGDGYTF; cdr3_nt: TGCGCCAGCAGACCAGTTGCAGGGGGCGATGGCTACACCTTC
v_call: TRBV5-1; clone_size: many; cdr3_length: 14; j_call: TRBJ2-1; d_call: TRBD1; cdr3_aa: CASSEGQGYNEQFF; cdr3_nt: TGCGCCAGCAGTGAGGGACAGGGATACAATGAGCAGTTCTTC
v_call: TRBV4-1; clone_size: .; cdr3_length: 15; j_call: TRBJ2-7; d_call: TRBD2; cdr3_aa: CASSQGVGGVYEQYF; cdr3_nt: TGCGCCAGCAGCCAAGGGGTCGGGGGGGTCTACGAGCAGTACTTC
v_call: TRBV12-3/TRBV12-4; clone_size: many; cdr3_length: 12; j_call: TRBJ2-5; d_call: .; cdr3_aa: CASSFSGETQYF; cdr3_nt: TGTGCCAGCAGTTTCTCAGGAGAGACCCAGTACTTC
v_call: TRBV11-3; clone_size: many; cdr3_length: 16; j_call: TRBJ2-2; d_call: .; cdr3_aa: CASSPATSTNTGELFF; cdr3_nt: TGTGCCAGCAGCCCAGCGACTTCAACGAACACCGGGGAGCTGTTTTTT
v_call: TRBV7-2; clone_size: .; cdr3_length: 15; j_call: TRBJ2-1; d_call: TRBD2; cdr3_aa: CASSVSGRGLGEQFF; cdr3_nt: TGTGCCAGCAGCGTTAGCGGGAGGGGACTGGGTGAGCAGTTCTTC
v_call: TRBV5-1; clone_size: medium-sized; cdr3_length: 15; j_call: TRBJ2-2; d_call: .; cdr3_aa: CASSLDSRVAGELFF; cdr3_nt: TGCGCCAGCAGCTTGGATAGCAGGGTGGCCGGGGAGCTGTTTTTT